The rows below give T cell receptor beta chains drawn from one sample of a study of radiotherapy plus CTLA-4 blockade in lung cancer. Assay used: immunoSEQ multiplex PCR; TCRdb lists only in-frame clones, some missing. The data hold roughly 30,000 clones, with around four fifths observed a single time. This sample comprised peripheral blood, obtained from a patient treated with radiotherapy plus ipilimumab. The receptor set was obtained from a human donor with non-small cell lung cancer that progressed on radiotherapy plus ipilimumab. Both conserved end residues are part of each CDR3. A D gene is named only where the DNA matches it firmly. Where a row states a size, it is once, few, many or the class of an expanded clone; other rows omit it.

cdr3_aa: CASSVAPRGGEETQYF
cdr3_nt: TGTGCCAGCAGCGTAGCTCCCCGGGGGGGGGAAGAGACCCAGTACTTC
clone_size: NA
v_call: TRBV9
cdr3_length: 16
j_call: TRBJ2-5
d_call: TRBD2

cdr3_aa: CASSYFPGATNEKLFF
cdr3_nt: TGTGCCAGCAGCTATTTCCCAGGGGCCACTAATGAAAAACTGTTTTTT
clone_size: NA
v_call: TRBV7-2
cdr3_length: 16
j_call: TRBJ1-4
d_call: NA

cdr3_aa: CASSNHRGTTEQYF
cdr3_nt: TGTGCCAGCAGTAATCACCGCGGGACTACCGAGCAGTACTTC
clone_size: NA
v_call: TRBV9
cdr3_length: 14
j_call: TRBJ2-7
d_call: TRBD2

cdr3_aa: CASSVVATTHNEQFF
cdr3_nt: TGTGCCAGCAGCGTAGTGGCGACCACTCACAATGAGCAGTTCTTC
clone_size: once
v_call: TRBV9
cdr3_length: 15
j_call: TRBJ2-1
d_call: NA

cdr3_aa: CASSFSVDSNQPQHF
cdr3_nt: TGTGCCAGCAGTTTCTCCGTGGATAGCAATCAGCCCCAGCATTTT
clone_size: NA
v_call: TRBV28
cdr3_length: 15
j_call: TRBJ1-5
d_call: NA

cdr3_aa: CASSLTDNYGYTF
cdr3_nt: TGTGCCAGCAGCCTGACAGATAACTATGGCTACACCTTC
clone_size: NA
v_call: TRBV7-9
cdr3_length: 13
j_call: TRBJ1-2
d_call: NA

cdr3_aa: CASSFNTGELFF
cdr3_nt: TGCGCCAGCAGCTTCAACACCGGGGAGCTGTTTTTT
clone_size: NA
v_call: TRBV5-1
cdr3_length: 12
j_call: TRBJ2-2
d_call: NA

cdr3_aa: CASSQSPASSSYEQYF
cdr3_nt: TGCGCCAGCAGCCAAAGCCCAGCAAGTTCCTCCTACGAGCAGTACTTC
clone_size: NA
v_call: TRBV4-1
cdr3_length: 16
j_call: TRBJ2-7
d_call: NA

cdr3_aa: CASSKEGGAEAFF
cdr3_nt: TGTGCCAGCAGTAAGGAGGGGGGCGCTGAAGCTTTCTTT
clone_size: NA
v_call: TRBV2
cdr3_length: 13
j_call: TRBJ1-1
d_call: NA

cdr3_aa: CASSLDSGTAYYEQYF
cdr3_nt: TGTGCCAGCAGCTTAGATTCCGGGACAGCCTACTACGAGCAGTACTTC
clone_size: NA
v_call: TRBV11-2
cdr3_length: 16
j_call: TRBJ2-7
d_call: TRBD1

cdr3_aa: CASSTPGQVIQPQHF
cdr3_nt: TGTGCCAGTAGTACGCCGGGACAGGTAATTCAGCCCCAGCATTTT
clone_size: NA
v_call: TRBV19
cdr3_length: 15
j_call: TRBJ1-5
d_call: TRBD1

cdr3_aa: CASSAYRVKRTEAFF
cdr3_nt: TGTGCCAGCAGCGCCTACAGGGTAAAGAGGACTGAAGCTTTCTTT
clone_size: once
v_call: TRBV5-8
cdr3_length: 15
j_call: TRBJ1-1
d_call: NA

cdr3_aa: CASSQDGRLAQYF
cdr3_nt: TGCGCCAGCAGCCAAGATGGTCGACTAGCTCAATACTTC
clone_size: NA
v_call: TRBV4-3
cdr3_length: 13
j_call: TRBJ2-7
d_call: TRBD2

cdr3_aa: CASNGGPPLTDTQYF
cdr3_nt: TGTGCCTCCAACGGGGGCCCCCCTCTCACAGATACGCAGTATTTT
clone_size: NA
v_call: TRBV7-2
cdr3_length: 15
j_call: TRBJ2-3
d_call: NA

cdr3_aa: CSVGEGTGDTQYF
cdr3_nt: TGCAGCGTTGGTGAGGGGACTGGGGATACGCAGTATTTT
clone_size: NA
v_call: TRBV29-1
cdr3_length: 13
j_call: TRBJ2-3
d_call: NA

cdr3_aa: CASSLIGYEQYF
cdr3_nt: TGTGCCAGCAGCTTGATCGGCTACGAGCAGTACTTC
clone_size: NA
v_call: TRBV5-6
cdr3_length: 12
j_call: TRBJ2-7
d_call: NA

cdr3_aa: CSVEDWTSGGAITGELFF
cdr3_nt: TGCAGCGTTGAAGATTGGACTAGCGGGGGGGCCATCACCGGGGAGCTGTTTTTT
clone_size: once
v_call: TRBV29-1
cdr3_length: 18
j_call: TRBJ2-2
d_call: TRBD2

cdr3_aa: CASSALDLLSDQYF
cdr3_nt: TGTGCCAGCAGTGCACTAGATCTCCTCTCGGACCAGTACTTC
clone_size: few
v_call: TRBV28
cdr3_length: 14
j_call: TRBJ2-5
d_call: NA

cdr3_aa: CASGRPSSYNEQFF
cdr3_nt: TGTGCCAGCGGGAGACCAAGCTCCTACAATGAGCAGTTCTTC
clone_size: NA
v_call: TRBV11-2
cdr3_length: 14
j_call: TRBJ2-1
d_call: NA

cdr3_aa: CASTGGTGGSPGYF
cdr3_nt: TGTGCCAGCACCGGAGGGACAGGGGGCTCCCCCGGGTACTTC
clone_size: NA
v_call: TRBV28
cdr3_length: 14
j_call: TRBJ2-7
d_call: TRBD1

cdr3_aa: CASSPGRELMNTEAFF
cdr3_nt: TGCGCCAGCAGCCCGGGCAGGGAGCTTATGAACACTGAAGCTTTCTTT
clone_size: NA
v_call: TRBV4-3
cdr3_length: 16
j_call: TRBJ1-1
d_call: NA

cdr3_aa: CASSESGTPSTDTQYF
cdr3_nt: TGCGCCAGCAGTGAGTCAGGGACACCTAGTACAGATACGCAGTATTTT
clone_size: NA
v_call: TRBV10-1
cdr3_length: 16
j_call: TRBJ2-3
d_call: NA

cdr3_aa: CASSLTVAGAQSTDTQYF
cdr3_nt: TGTGCCAGCAGTTTAACTGTAGCGGGGGCCCAAAGCACAGATACGCAGTATTTT
clone_size: NA
v_call: TRBV27
cdr3_length: 18
j_call: TRBJ2-3
d_call: TRBD2

cdr3_aa: CASSLGGGSGNTIYF
cdr3_nt: TGTGCCAGCAGCTTAGGGGGGGGATCTGGAAACACCATATATTTT
clone_size: few
v_call: TRBV11-2
cdr3_length: 15
j_call: TRBJ1-3
d_call: NA